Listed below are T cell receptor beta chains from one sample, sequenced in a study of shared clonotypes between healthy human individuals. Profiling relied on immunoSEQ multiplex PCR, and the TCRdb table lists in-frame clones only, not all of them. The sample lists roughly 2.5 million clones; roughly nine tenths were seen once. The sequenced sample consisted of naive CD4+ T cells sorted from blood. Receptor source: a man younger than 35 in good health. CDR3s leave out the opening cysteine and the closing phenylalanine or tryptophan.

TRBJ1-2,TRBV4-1,ASSQGPYGYT
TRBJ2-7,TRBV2,ASSEGFFSPYEQY
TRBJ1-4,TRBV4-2,ASSHVIGGNEKLF
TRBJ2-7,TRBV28,ASSLLGTHSYEQY
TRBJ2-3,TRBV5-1,ASSPGTDTQY
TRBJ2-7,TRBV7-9,ASSLLRPGSSYEQY
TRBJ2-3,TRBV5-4,ASSRDPDDTQY
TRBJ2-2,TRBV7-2,ASSLQGDTGELF
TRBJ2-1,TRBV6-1,ASRVSTGAYNEQF
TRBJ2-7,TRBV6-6,ASIEGGQGTYEQY
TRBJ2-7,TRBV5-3,ARSLVPEAGGPREQY
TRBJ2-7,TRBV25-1,ASSEFLSGGTDEQY
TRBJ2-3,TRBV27,ATTSRRDLGTDTQY
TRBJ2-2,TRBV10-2,ASRGPAGLTGELF
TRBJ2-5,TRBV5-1,ASSVGGSQETQY
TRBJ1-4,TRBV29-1,SAVDRGQGEKLF
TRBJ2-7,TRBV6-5,ASSYGDEQY
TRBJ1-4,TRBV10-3,AISKTGTESNEKLF
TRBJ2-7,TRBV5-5,ASSLDQLWEQY
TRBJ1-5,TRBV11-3,ASSSRTGPTNQPQH
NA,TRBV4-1,ASSQISTGASEQY
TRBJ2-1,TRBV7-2,ASSLALNPYNEQF
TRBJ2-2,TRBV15,ATSREVLNTGELF
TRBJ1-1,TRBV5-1,ASTAGTANTEAF
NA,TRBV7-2,ASSPTIRVGEQY
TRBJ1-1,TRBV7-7,ASSKNSYTEAF
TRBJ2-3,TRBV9,ASSVGLAGITPDTQY
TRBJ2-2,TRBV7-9,ASSPPGNTGELF
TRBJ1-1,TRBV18,ASSPPGLSEAF
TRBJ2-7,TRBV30,AWSVRRTDPEQY
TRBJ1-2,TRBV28,ASSQMGFT
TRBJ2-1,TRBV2,ASSAFHRWSSDSYNEQF
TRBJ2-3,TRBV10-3,ASGQGETDTQY
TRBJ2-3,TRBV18,ASSPPWTGSTLTDTQY
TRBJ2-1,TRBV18,ASSAGGVHSYNEQF
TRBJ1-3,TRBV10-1,ASSESGDGNTIY
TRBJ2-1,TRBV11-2,ASSPAPRGRFYHEQF
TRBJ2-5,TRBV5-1,ASSPGGPQETQY
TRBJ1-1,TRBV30,AWSVDTGRPEAF
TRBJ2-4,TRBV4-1,ASSQEDFGTSGGLAKNIQY
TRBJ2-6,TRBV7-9,ASSAGFSGANVLT
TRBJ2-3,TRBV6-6,ASSSWTESTDTQY
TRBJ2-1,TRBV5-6,ASSLFLGNSYNEQF
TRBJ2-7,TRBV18,ASFPGLDSYEQY
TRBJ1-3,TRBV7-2,ASSLAGSGQGAGGNTIY
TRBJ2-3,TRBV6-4,ASSVFRWSSTRHVPDTQY
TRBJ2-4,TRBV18,ASSPARQRAKNIQY
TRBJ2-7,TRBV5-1,ASSDGQGYEQY
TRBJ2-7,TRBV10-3,AISESDSTLRGQY
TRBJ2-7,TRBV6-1,AGGAGEDYEQY
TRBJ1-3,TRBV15,ATSRVTGQVFGNTIY
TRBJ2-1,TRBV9,ASSVGASSYNEQF
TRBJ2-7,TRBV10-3,AISDGLASSYEQY
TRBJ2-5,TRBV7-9,ASSSSGGRLETQY
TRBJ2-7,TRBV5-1,ASSDSGFGEQY
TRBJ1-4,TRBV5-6,ASSQMDRAPQKLF
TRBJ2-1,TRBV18,ASSRSSGAYNEQF